This T cell receptor (beta chain) was recorded in a study of metastatic and nonmetastatic thyroid tumors. The trim removed 6 bases at V and 4 bases at J, leaving 4 bases unmatched. The CDR3 loop spans 13 amino acids. Germline lookup yields CDR1 MDHEN and CDR2 SYDVKM. TCRdb reprocessed the PCR reads using MiXCR. The data contain over 14,000 clones, under 25% of them singletons. No patient had received any treatment before thyroid surgery. This sequence joins TRBV28 and TRBJ1-2; 8 bases agree with TRBD1. This TCR derives from a female donor with papillary thyroid cancer or a benign thyroid nodule (not recorded which). Some clones in this sample may be carry-over from other donors' samples. The sequenced material came from tumor tissue. The CDR3 loop is CASRPGGGYGYTF. In nucleotides, the CDR3 is TGTGCCAGCAGGCCAGGGGGCGGCTATGGCTACACCTTC.